A selection of T cell receptor beta chains follows, all from one sample in a study of T-cell memory formation after mild COVID-19. MiXCR, applied by TCRdb to the 5' RACE reads, yields one record per CDR3 protein. The table has 430,000 or so distinct CDR3 sequences, 25% seen once. The specimen sequenced was PBMCs or a T cell subset sorted from them (not recorded which). These receptors were collected from an adult woman who had mild COVID-19 (a few samples of this study predate the infection). Cell type and time point are not known. Both conserved end residues are part of each CDR3. A D gene is named only where the DNA matches it firmly. The size field is filled for only some rows; it gives once, few, many or a size class.

length: 13
J: TRBJ2-1
size: many
D: TRBD1
V: TRBV27
DNA: TGTGCCAGCAGTTTTTCAGGGGGCAATGAGCAGTTCTTC
CDR3: CASSFSGGNEQFF

length: 15
J: TRBJ1-5
size: NA
D: NA
V: TRBV24-1
DNA: TGTGCCACCAGTGATCCCCGGACGGGAAATCAGCCCCAGCATTTT
CDR3: CATSDPRTGNQPQHF

length: 16
J: TRBJ2-7
size: few
D: TRBD2
V: TRBV6-2/TRBV6-3
DNA: TGTGCCAGCAGTACTGGGACTAGCGCTGGGGTCTACGAGCAGTACTTC
CDR3: CASSTGTSAGVYEQYF

length: 17
J: TRBJ2-1
size: NA
D: NA
V: TRBV12-3/TRBV12-4
DNA: TGTGCCAGCAGTTTAAGGGGGGTAGCTTACCTTAACAATGAGCAGTTCTTC
CDR3: CASSLRGVAYLNNEQFF

length: 13
J: TRBJ1-5
size: many
D: NA
V: TRBV19
DNA: TGTGCCAGCTCGGATCACCGGTCCGGGCCCCAGCATTTT
CDR3: CASSDHRSGPQHF

length: 16
J: TRBJ1-2
size: NA
D: TRBD1
V: TRBV5-1
DNA: TGCGCCAGCAGCTCGATGAGACAGGGGGCCGTCTATGGCTACACCTTC
CDR3: CASSSMRQGAVYGYTF

length: 16
J: TRBJ2-1
size: NA
D: TRBD2
V: TRBV6-2/TRBV6-3
DNA: TGTGCCAGCAGTTCCTGGTCGCCGGGAGGCAAAAATGAGCAGTTCTTC
CDR3: CASSSWSPGGKNEQFF

length: 15
J: TRBJ2-7
size: few
D: NA
V: TRBV3-1
DNA: TGTGCCAGCAGCCCAACTTGGAGGGGGGATTACGAGCAGTACTTC
CDR3: CASSPTWRGDYEQYF

length: 15
J: TRBJ2-7
size: few
D: TRBD1
V: TRBV5-1
DNA: TGCGCCAGCAGCTTAGGACAGGGGTCGACTTACGAGCAGTACTTC
CDR3: CASSLGQGSTYEQYF

length: 13
J: TRBJ2-5
size: NA
D: NA
V: TRBV20-1
DNA: TGCAGTGCTAGAGATAATTTTATAGAGACCCAGTACTTC
CDR3: CSARDNFIETQYF

length: 18
J: TRBJ2-4
size: NA
D: NA
V: TRBV16
DNA: TGTGCCAGCAGCGCGGGACTAGGGGGCCCCATAGCCAAAAACATTCAGTACTTC
CDR3: CASSAGLGGPIAKNIQYF

length: 14
J: TRBJ2-7
size: NA
D: TRBD1
V: TRBV18
DNA: TGTGCCAGCTCATTTACCGGACAGGCCTACGAGCAGTACTTC
CDR3: CASSFTGQAYEQYF

length: 12
J: TRBJ1-2
size: NA
D: NA
V: TRBV20-1
DNA: TGCAGTGCGGGGACATGGCAGTTCGGCTACACCTTC
CDR3: CSAGTWQFGYTF

length: 12
J: TRBJ1-1
size: few
D: NA
V: TRBV20-1
DNA: TGCAGTGCTTCCTACACGGACACTGAAGCTTTCTTT
CDR3: CSASYTDTEAFF

length: 15
J: TRBJ2-5
size: NA
D: TRBD2
V: TRBV24-1
DNA: TGTGCCACCAGTCCCCATAGCGGGGGTGGAGAGACCCAGTACTTC
CDR3: CATSPHSGGGETQYF

length: 15
J: TRBJ2-2
size: NA
D: NA
V: TRBV6-1
DNA: TGTGCCAGCAGGTGGGGGGCGTCGAACACCGGGGAGCTGTTTTTT
CDR3: CASRWGASNTGELFF

length: 14
J: TRBJ1-2
size: NA
D: NA
V: TRBV10-3
DNA: TGTGCCATCAGTGAGTCGGGAGGGCTCTATGGCTACACCTTC
CDR3: CAISESGGLYGYTF

length: 15
J: TRBJ2-7
size: few
D: NA
V: TRBV3-1
DNA: TGTGCCAGCAGCCTGGGGCCGGACACCCGCTACGAGCAGTACTTC
CDR3: CASSLGPDTRYEQYF

length: 15
J: TRBJ2-2
size: NA
D: TRBD1
V: TRBV2
DNA: TGTGCCAGCAGTGAATCGAGGACAGGGGTCGGGGAGCTGTTTTTT
CDR3: CASSESRTGVGELFF

length: 12
J: TRBJ2-1
size: few
D: NA
V: TRBV6-2/TRBV6-3
DNA: TGTGCCAGCAGTTACGGGTCCAATGAGCAGTTCTTC
CDR3: CASSYGSNEQFF

length: 14
J: TRBJ2-6
size: NA
D: NA
V: TRBV20-1
DNA: TGCAGTGCTTCCTCAGGGACTGGGGCCAACGTCCTGACTTTC
CDR3: CSASSGTGANVLTF

length: 16
J: TRBJ1-2
size: few
D: TRBD1
V: TRBV6-5
DNA: TGTGCCAGCAGTTATTGGGGACAGGAACCCTATATGGGCTACACCTTC
CDR3: CASSYWGQEPYMGYTF

length: 17
J: TRBJ1-6
size: NA
D: NA
V: TRBV3-1
DNA: TGTGCCAGCAGCCAAGATCTTGGGGGTCTCAGTAATTCACCCCTCCACTTT
CDR3: CASSQDLGGLSNSPLHF

length: 14
J: TRBJ1-5
size: few
D: NA
V: TRBV30
DNA: TGTGCCTGGAGTAGGAACAGGGGCAATCAGCCCCAGCATTTT
CDR3: CAWSRNRGNQPQHF

length: 11
J: TRBJ2-3
size: NA
D: NA
V: TRBV11-2
DNA: TGTGCCAGCAGCTTGAGGATTACGCAGTATTTT
CDR3: CASSLRITQYF

length: 14
J: TRBJ2-7
size: many
D: TRBD1
V: TRBV20-1
DNA: TGCAGTGCTAGTAAAGGGGGCGAGGTCGACGAGCAGTACTTC
CDR3: CSASKGGEVDEQYF